The 18 T cell receptor beta chains below all came from one sample that was sequenced in a study of response to subunit inactivated influenza vaccine. Using its own MiXCR run on the RT-PCR reads, TCRdb lists one record per CDR3 protein. The sample lists 500,000 to 600,000 distinct CDR3 sequences, more than 15% occurring once. Sequenced here: CD4+ T cells sorted from PBMCs, sampled roughly 24 months after vaccination. These receptor sequences come from a man aged 45-69 years who received an inactivated influenza vaccine.

This clonotype has just a few counts. The gene calls are TRBV5-5 and TRBJ2-1; D might be TRBD1 (7 bases). V shed 4 bases and J shed 3 bases, with 14 bases lying between them. Germline values: CDR1 SGHKS, CDR2 YYEKEE (reference sequence). The CDR3 is 15 residues long. CDR3 sequence: CASSKEGTDYNEQFF. The CDR3 DNA reads as TGTGCCAGCAGCAAGGAGGGGACAGACTACAATGAGCAGTTCTTC.

This clonotype was detected only a few times. This sequence joins TRBV20-1 and TRBJ1-6; D not certain. Trimming left V 0 bases short and J 2 bases short, with 8 bases between. Per germline, CDR1 DFQATT and CDR2 SNEGSKA (reference sequence). The CDR3 extends over 15 amino acids. Here the CDR3 reads CSAREGRAYNSPLHF. The DNA for the CDR3 is TGCAGTGCTAGAGAGGGCCGGGCCTATAATTCACCCCTCCACTTT.

In its sample, this clonotype was seen a few times. The V call is TRBV5-1, the J call TRBJ2-3, with 11 bases that match TRBD2. The length of the CDR3 is 14 residues. The ends lost 4 bases at V and 4 bases at J; junction bases unmatched: 2. Germline values: CDR1 SGHRS, CDR2 YFSETQ. CDR3 sequence (DNA): TGCGCCAGCAGCACTAGCGGGAGTTCAGATACGCAGTATTTT. Encoded protein: CASSTSGSSDTQYF.

The V and J genes are TRBV29-1 and TRBJ2-1; 7 positions match TRBD2. V trimming: 5 bases; J trimming: 0 bases; junction bases outside the gene matches: 4. The CDR3 runs 14 residues. Per germline, CDR1 SQVTM and CDR2 ANQGSEA. CDR3 sequence (DNA): TGCAGCGTTTCTGGGGGGGGCTCCTACAATGAGCAGTTCTTC. As protein: CSVSGGGSYNEQFF.

This clonotype was found a few times. V usage is TRBV5-1 and J usage is TRBJ2-7; TRBD1 or TRBD2 may be the D gene (5 bases each). The germline V gene has CDR1 SGHRS and CDR2 YFSETQ. Trimming stripped 1 base from V and 0 bases from J, with 17 bases between. The CDR3 is 17 amino acids. The CDR3 coding sequence is TGCGCCAGCAGCTTGAGGTCTGGGGGTGCGAGCTCCTACGAGCAGTACTTC. It translates to CASSLRSGGASSYEQYF. Based on the CDR3 plus reference TRBV5-1 and TRBJ2-7, the full variable domain is KAGVTQTPRYLIKTRGQQVTLSCSPISGHRSVSWYQQTPGQGLQFLFEYFSETQRNKGNFPGRFSGRQFSNSRSEMNVSTLELGDSALYLCASSLRSGGASSYEQYFGPGTRLTVT.

This clonotype was counted between two and nine times. This sequence joins TRBV29-1 and TRBJ2-1; the D gene is possibly TRBD2 (5 bases). The CDR3 contains 13 residues. Germline CDR1 is SQVTM and CDR2 is ANQGSEA. The germline V and J ends were trimmed by 6 bases and 5 bases, with 14 bases remaining between them. The CDR3 coding sequence is TGCAGCGTGGAACGGGGTTTCCACAATGAGCAGTTCTTC. Its translation: CSVERGFHNEQFF.

The chain uses TRBV27 and TRBJ2-7; D remains ambiguous. This CDR3 is 13 amino acids long. Trimming pared 5 bases from V and 3 bases from J, leaving 11 bases between. The germline V gene has CDR1 MNHEY and CDR2 SMNVEV (reference sequence). In DNA form, the CDR3 reads TGTGCCAGCAGTCACACCCAAAACTACGAGCAGTACTTC. Protein product: CASSHTQNYEQYF.

In its sample, this clonotype was seen a few times. The chain carries TRBV29-1 and TRBJ1-6; 10 positions agree with TRBD1. This CDR3 comprises 13 residues. The germline CDR1 and CDR2 sequences are SQVTM and ANQGSEA. V trimming: 7 bases; J trimming: 10 bases; junction bases outside the gene matches: 7. The CDR3 coding sequence is TGCAGCGCGAGACAGGGGGCAGGGTCACCCCTCCACTTT. Its translation is CSARQGAGSPLHF.

The gene calls are TRBV9 and TRBJ2-2; D may be TRBD1 or TRBD2 (5 bases each). V shed 2 bases and J shed 5 bases, with 13 bases lying between them. Looked up from germline, CDR1 is SGDLS and CDR2 is YYNGEE. The CDR3 contains 15 residues. CDR3 region: CASSVGPGGTGELFF. DNA for the CDR3: TGTGCCAGCAGCGTTGGGCCTGGGGGTACCGGGGAGCTGTTTTTT.

J is TRBJ2-2 and V is TRBV14; no firm D call. This CDR3 has 14 amino acids. V was pared by 3 bases and J by 1 base, with 6 bases between. Germline CDR1 SGHDN, CDR2 FVKESK. CDR3 DNA sequence: TGTGCCAGCAGCCAGTGGGGGAACACCGGGGAGCTGTTTTTT. Its protein is CASSQWGNTGELFF.

This chain links TRBV6-1 with TRBJ2-3; 7 bases are a match to TRBD1. The CDR3 is 15 residues long. Trimming took 3 bases from V and 4 from J; bases not matched to a gene: 7. Germline lookup yields CDR1 MNHNS and CDR2 SASEGT. The CDR3 DNA is TGTGCCAGCAGTGACAGGGGGAATGGGGCAGATACGCAGTATTTT. Amino acid sequence: CASSDRGNGADTQYF.

This clonotype was counted only a few times. The rearrangement joins TRBV10-1 to TRBJ2-7, with TRBD1 matching over 9 bases. With V trimmed by 8 bases and J by 6 bases, 5 bases remained unmatched. Germline V CDR1 and CDR2: WNHNN, SYGVQD (reference sequence). This CDR3 has 12 residues. CDR3 loop: CASAGQGFEQYF. CDR3 sequence (DNA): TGCGCCAGCGCTGGACAGGGGTTCGAGCAGTACTTC.

This clonotype showed up just a few times. The V gene is TRBV7-2, the J gene TRBJ2-5; perhaps TRBD1 as D (5 bases). Germline loops: CDR1 SGHTA, CDR2 FQGNSA. The V and J ends lost 1 base and 6 bases respectively, with 12 bases between them. The CDR3 runs 14 residues. CDR3 loop: CASSLGVREKTQYF. CDR3 coding DNA: TGTGCCAGCAGCTTAGGGGTCAGGGAAAAGACCCAGTACTTC.

This clonotype showed up just a few times. This chain joins TRBV11-1 and TRBJ2-3, with 9 bases fitting TRBD1. After removal of 7 bases from V and 3 bases from J, the junction contained 8 bases not matched to a gene. Germline V gene lookup returns CDR1 SGHAT and CDR2 FQDESV (reference sequence). This CDR3 comprises 15 residues. This CDR3 is CASIPGQGRTDTQYF. The CDR3 nucleotides read TGTGCCAGCATCCCGGGACAGGGAAGGACAGATACGCAGTATTTT.

This clonotype was seen repeatedly, ten times or more. The rearrangement uses TRBV14 and TRBJ2-7; D remains unclear. CDR1 SGHDN and CDR2 FVKESK come from the germline V gene. The CDR3 runs to 13 residues. Trimming shortened V by 5 bases and J by 6 bases, and 14 bases separated the two germline ends. The CDR3 loop reads CASSRSSTAEQYF. The CDR3 DNA reads TGTGCCAGCAGCAGGAGCTCAACGGCCGAGCAGTACTTC.

The chain employs TRBV20-1 and TRBJ2-5; D gene unclear. Between the trimmed V and J ends, which lost 3 bases and 4 bases, there was a span of 15 bases. Germline V gene data show CDR1 as DFQATT and CDR2 as SNEGSKA (reference sequence). The CDR3 extends over 14 amino acids. CDR3 amino acids: CSASRTSVPETQYF. DNA for the CDR3: TGCAGTGCTAGTAGGACCAGCGTTCCAGAGACCCAGTACTTC.

This clonotype was observed many times. V usage is TRBV29-1 and J usage is TRBJ1-2, with 7 bases that match TRBD1. Germline CDR1 reads SQVTM; CDR2 reads ANQGSEA. CDR3 length equals 14 residues. The V segment lost 4 bases and the J segment 3 bases; nucleotides outside the gene matches: 8. CDR3 sequence: CSVVLTGFDYGYTF. The CDR3 DNA sequence: TGCAGCGTTGTGTTGACAGGGTTTGACTATGGCTACACCTTC. Together with reference TRBV29-1 and TRBJ1-2, the CDR3 gives the full variable domain: SAVISQKPSRDICQRGTSLTIQCQVDSQVTMMFWYRQQPGQSLTLIATANQGSEATYESGFVIDKFPISRPNLTFSTLTVSNMSPEDSSIYLCSVVLTGFDYGYTFGSGTRLTVV.

This clonotype has a handful of counts. The V call is TRBV2, the J call TRBJ1-1; a weak D match, TRBD1 (6 bases). From germline, CDR1 is SNHLY and CDR2 FYNNEI. V was trimmed by 6 bases and J by 7 bases, leaving 15 bases between them. The CDR3 runs 13 residues. CDR3 loop: CASSSLRGIEAFF. For the CDR3, the DNA is TGTGCCAGCAGCTCCCTCAGGGGAATTGAAGCTTTCTTT.